Each of the 17 T cell receptor beta chains below was sequenced from the same sample in a study of metastatic and nonmetastatic thyroid tumors. MiXCR reprocessed the PCR reads for TCRdb. The table lists 50,000 to 60,000 clones, about a sixth of them singletons. Each patient went into thyroid surgery without having received any treatment. Sample: blood. Every receptor here comes from a female donor with papillary thyroid cancer or a benign thyroid nodule (not recorded which). Some clones in this sample may be carry-over from other donors' samples.

This clone was recorded at least ten times. This rearrangement joins TRBV3-1 to TRBJ1-6; D may be TRBD1 (6 bases). CDR1 and CDR2 (germline): LGHDT, YNNKEL (reference sequence). The CDR3 covers 15 residues. V was cut by 0 bases and J by 14 bases, with 17 bases left in between. The DNA of the CDR3 is TGTGCCAGCAGCCAAGATCTCCGGGGGCTCGAGACCCTCCACTTT. Encoded protein: CASSQDLRGLETLHF.

This clone was counted at least ten times. The J gene is TRBJ2-6, the V gene TRBV4-2; no firm D call. Trimming removed 1 base at V and 0 bases at J, with 13 bases between. Germline V lookup: CDR1 LGHNA, CDR2 YNFKEQ. The CDR3 covers 18 residues. Here the CDR3 DNA reads TGTGCCAGCAGCCAAGGCGGCGTGGCAAGCTCTGGGGCCAACGTCCTGACTTTC. Its protein product is CASSQGGVASSGANVLTF.

This clone was counted at least ten times. V is TRBV27 and J is TRBJ2-7; no clear D gene. Trimming pared 3 bases from V and 1 base from J, leaving 10 bases between. From germline, CDR1 is MNHEY and CDR2 SMNVEV (reference sequence). CDR3 size: 14 residues. CDR3 in amino acids: CASSFADPSYEQYF. The CDR3 DNA reads TGTGCCAGCAGTTTCGCGGACCCTTCCTACGAGCAGTACTTC.

This clone was counted at least ten times. The V gene is TRBV3-1, the J gene TRBJ1-3; D gene ambiguous. The length of the CDR3 is 18 residues. V lost 1 base to trimming and J lost 8 bases, with 24 bases between them. Germline lookup yields CDR1 LGHDT and CDR2 YNNKEL (reference sequence). The CDR3 protein is CASSQGVLRNTESDTIYF. The DNA for the CDR3 is TGTGCCAGCAGCCAAGGGGTTTTGAGGAACACGGAGAGCGACACCATATATTTT.

This clone was found a few times. Since a much larger clone is just one base distant, this may be a read error. The genes are TRBV6-1 and TRBJ2-3; D is undetermined. Per the germline V gene, CDR1 is MNHNS and CDR2 is SASEGT. The CDR3 contains 14 residues. The CDR3 reads CASSVFSRTDTQYF. The CDR3 coding sequence is TGTGCCAGCAGTGTTTTCTCCCGCACAGATACGCAGTACTTT.

By share, this clone ranks as medium-sized (0.01 to 0.1%). The chain joins TRBV28 to TRBJ2-1; D is uncertain. This CDR3 is 14 amino acids long. CDR1 and CDR2 from the germline V gene are MDHEN and SYDVKM. V gave up 1 base and J gave up 4 bases, with 8 bases separating them. The CDR3 is CASSLFPAYNEQFF. The CDR3 DNA sequence: TGTGCCAGCAGTTTATTCCCAGCATACAATGAGCAGTTCTTC.

Points on this clone: Since a much larger clone is just one base distant, this may be a read error. The rearrangement links TRBV5-4 to TRBJ1-1, with D unresolved. Germline-derived CDR1 and CDR2 are SGHNT and YYREEE (reference sequence). The CDR3 covers 16 residues. Trimming shortened V by 0 bases and J by 1 base, and 13 bases separated the two germline ends. CDR3 DNA: TGTGCCAGCAGCTTGGGCAGTGGGCGAAGGAACACTGAAGCTTTCTTT. Translated: CASSLGSGRRNTEAFF.

The J gene is TRBJ1-3, the V gene TRBV7-8; perhaps TRBD1 as D (6 bases). The CDR3 sequence is 17 residues long. Trimming shortened V by 5 bases and J by 0 bases, and 17 bases separated the two germline ends. Germline values: CDR1 SGHVS, CDR2 FQNEAQ. CDR3: CASSLRQDHTSGNTIYF. The CDR3 region has the DNA TGTGCCAGCAGCCTACGACAGGACCACACCTCTGGAAACACCATATATTTT.

In this sample, this clone turned up a few times. The chain recombines TRBV6-1 with TRBJ2-1, with TRBD2 as a possible D gene (6 bases). The CDR3 totals 15 residues. The ends were cut back, 6 bases at V and 0 bases at J, with 12 bases in the middle. In germline, CDR1 is MNHNS, CDR2 SASEGT. The CDR3 DNA reads as TGTGCCAGCAGGAATAGCGGTAACTCCTACAATGAGCAGTTCTTC. Translated, it gives CASRNSGNSYNEQFF.

The sample holds many counts of this clone. The chain is built from TRBV11-2 and TRBJ2-1; 8 nucleotides line up with TRBD1. This CDR3 is built from 15 residues. Germline CDR1 and CDR2: SGHAT and FQNNGV. J gave up 6 bases and V 5 bases, and 9 bases lay outside the gene matches. Written as DNA, the CDR3 is TGTGCCAGCAGCCCAATACAGGGGGTGGGCAATGAGCAGTTCTTC. As protein: CASSPIQGVGNEQFF.

On this clone itself: One end of the junction does not line up with germline, which may come from a read error. Other DNA sequences of this sample code for an identical CDR3. The V call is TRBV6-1, the J call TRBJ2-2; TRBD1 matches 7 bases. This CDR3 spans 15 amino acids. CDR1 and CDR2 from the germline V gene are MNHNS and SASEGT. CDR3 DNA sequence: TGTGCCAGTACGAGGGGGCTGATGGCCACCGGCGAGCTGTTTTTT. Translated, it gives CASTRGLMATGELFF.

This clone was seen a handful of times. The chain uses TRBV15 and TRBJ1-3, with D unclear. CDR3 length: 13 residues. Germline CDR1 LNHNV, CDR2 YYDKDF (reference sequence). The germline V and J ends were trimmed by 4 bases and 6 bases, with 10 bases remaining between them. CDR3 bases: TGTGCCACCAGCATAGAGGAGGTAAACACCATATATTTT. Translated, it gives CATSIEEVNTIYF.

This sequence joins TRBV5-4 and TRBJ2-7; 7 bases line up with TRBD2. Germline V CDR1 and CDR2: SGHNT, YYREEE (reference sequence). This CDR3 comprises 14 residues. V shed 7 bases, J shed 4 bases, and the junction held 11 bases outside the gene matches. CDR3 loop: CASSKAGGLYEQYF. The CDR3 DNA reads as TGTGCCAGCTCAAAAGCCGGGGGGTTGTACGAGCAGTACTTC.

The chain uses TRBV2 and TRBJ1-5; 7 bases align to TRBD1. The J segment lost 0 bases and the V segment lost 0 bases, leaving 11 bases of the junction unmatched. Per the germline V gene, CDR1 is SNHLY and CDR2 is FYNNEI. The CDR3 is 19 residues long. CDR3 DNA sequence: TGTGCCAGCAGTGAAGCGGATGTCATACAGGGGCCTAGCAATCAGCCCCAGCATTTT. It specifies CASSEADVIQGPSNQPQHF.

In its sample, this clone was seen a few times. Given a much more abundant clone one base away, this may be a read error. The genes are TRBV5-4 and TRBJ1-2; no firm D call. The CDR3 extends over 14 amino acids. Trimming shortened V by 5 bases and J by 2 bases, and 13 bases separated the two germline ends. In germline, CDR1 is SGHNT, CDR2 YYREEE (reference sequence). This CDR3 reads CASSPAFSNYGYTF. The CDR3 bases are TGTGCCAGCAGTCCCGCATTCAGCAACTATGGCTACACCTTC. Together with reference TRBV5-4 and TRBJ1-2, the CDR3 gives the full variable domain: ETGVTQSPTHLIKTRGQQVTLRCSSQSGHNTVSWYQQALGQGPQFIFQYYREEENGRGNFPPRFSGLQFPNYSSELNVNALELDDSALYLCASSPAFSNYGYTFGSGTRLTVV.

This clone was seen repeatedly, ten times or more. The V call is TRBV3-1, the J call TRBJ2-2; D gene ambiguous. V was shortened by 2 bases and J by 5 bases, with 6 bases between the two germline ends. The CDR3 is 13 residues long. Germline V gives CDR1 LGHDT, CDR2 YNNKEL (reference sequence). The CDR3, as DNA: TGTGCCAGCAGCCAATTGGGTACCGGGGAGCTGTTTTTT. Translated, it gives CASSQLGTGELFF.

The chain combines TRBV11-3 with TRBJ1-3, with unresolved D. The CDR3 runs 15 residues. Germline V CDR1 and CDR2: SGHNT, YENEEA. V was pared by 3 bases and J by 0 bases, with 9 bases between. The CDR3 sequence is CASSLMTSSGNTIYF. The CDR3, as DNA: TGTGCCAGCAGCTTGATGACCAGCTCTGGAAACACCATATATTTT.